This T cell receptor beta chain is from a study of CD8+CD57+ T cells in acquired aplastic anemia. Study overall: Sorted CD4+ and CD8+ cells yielded DNA averaging around 3.5 ug.

Looked up from germline, CDR1 is MGHDK and CDR2 is SYGVNS. This CDR3 has 12 residues. V was pared by 4 bases and J by 0 bases, with 3 bases between. Whole-study results and caveats: In common between the patients and the controls were twenty-nine CD8+ CDR3 sequences. Patients and controls had CD8+ Simpson's diversity values that were not significantly distinct.

With regard to this clonotype: Its specificity is unknown.

The template for TCR beta VDJ and CDR3 sequence profiling was genomic DNA. MiXCR, applied by TCRdb to the reads, yields one record per CDR3 protein. Seen here are fewer than 200,000 distinct CDR3 sequences, 50% to 75% observed once, and the top ten hold 45% to 55%. The chain links TRBV25-1 to TRBJ1-1; D remains unclear. The sequence came from a human donor in good health. The sequenced sample was sorted CD4+, CD8+, or CD8+CD57+ T cells (not recorded which) from PBMCs. This CDR3 is CASSGMNTEAFF. DNA for the CDR3: TGTGCCAGCAGTGGCATGAACACTGAAGCTTTCTTT.